This T cell receptor beta chain was recovered during a study of blood T cell repertoires in COVID-19. This CDR3 has 12 amino acids. V gave up 4 bases and J gave up 13 bases; unmatched junction bases: 10. Germline assignment: CDR1 SQVTM and CDR2 ANQGSEA. Assay: immunoSEQ multiplex PCR; the TCRdb copy retains only in-frame clones and omits some. The sample records 400,000 to 450,000 clones, approximately 92% being singletons. Individuals aged roughly 18 to 90 years were recruited from fewer than 25 US areas. The rearrangement links TRBV29-1 to TRBJ2-1; 7 bases line up with TRBD1. This clonotype was sampled from a man under 40 who had recovered from COVID-19. The sequenced sample consisted of PBMCs or T cells enriched from blood (not recorded which). The CDR3 coding sequence is TGCAGCGTTGGAGAGTCCGACAGGGTTCAGTTCTTC. Encoded protein: CSVGESDRVQFF.